A single sample is the source of the 16 T cell receptor beta chains below, sequenced in a study of T-cell reconstitution after alpha-beta-depleted transplantation in children. Unique molecular identifiers were used in preparing the TCRbeta library. TCRdb used MiXCR to reprocess the PCR reads, holding one entry per CDR3 protein. The sample shows 95,000 to 150,000 distinct CDR3 sequences, around 23% of them seen only once. This sample comprised PBMCs, mostly from graft donor cells, obtained 180 days after TCRalphabeta/CD19-depleted stem cell transplant. All receptors derive from a male patient aged 2 to 10 who had a stem cell transplant for chronic granulomatous disease, so the T cells may come from the graft donor.

This CDR3 is CASRVGGANVLTF. In DNA form, the CDR3 reads TGTGCCAGCAGGGTTGGCGGGGCCAACGTCCTGACTTTC. V usage is TRBV6-6 and J usage is TRBJ2-6, with unresolved D. The V and J ends lost 6 bases and 4 bases respectively, with 7 bases between them. The germline CDR1 and CDR2 sequences are MNHNY and SVGAGI (reference sequence). CDR3 size: 13 residues.

The V and J genes are TRBV29-1 and TRBJ2-7; 9 bases match TRBD2. The CDR3 is 14 amino acids. Germline-derived CDR1 and CDR2 are SQVTM and ANQGSEA. J gave up 4 bases and V 5 bases, and 9 bases lay outside the gene matches. The CDR3 nucleotides are TGCAGCGTTCGGTTTAGCGGGAGCCTATACGAGCAGTACTTC. Its translation is CSVRFSGSLYEQYF.

The chain combines TRBV12-3 or TRBV12-4 with TRBJ1-5, with D uncertain. This CDR3 spans 15 amino acids. The ends were cut back, 3 bases at V and 0 bases at J, with 9 bases in the middle. The CDR3 region is CASSFGRSSNQPQHF. The CDR3 DNA reads TGTGCCAGCAGTTTCGGCAGGAGTAGCAATCAGCCCCAGCATTTT.

The genes are TRBV27 and TRBJ1-1, with 8 bases matching TRBD1. Germline V gene data show CDR1 as MNHEY and CDR2 as SMNVEV (reference sequence). This CDR3 has 14 amino acids. V gave up 5 bases and J gave up 3 bases; unmatched junction bases: 5. The CDR3 region has the DNA TGTGCCAGCAGTGCCGGGACAGGTTACACTGAAGCTTTCTTT. This gives the protein CASSAGTGYTEAFF.

This clonotype was counted at least ten times. The chain links TRBV5-1 to TRBJ1-4; TRBD1 matches 7 bases. Trimming took 4 bases from V and 6 from J; bases not matched to a gene: 6. The CDR3 extends over 14 amino acids. Germline CDR1 is SGHRS and CDR2 is YFSETQ. Here the CDR3 reads CASSPRQGDEKLFF. CDR3 nucleotide sequence: TGCGCCAGCAGCCCGCGACAGGGAGATGAAAAACTGTTTTTT.

This clonotype occurred a few times. The gene calls are TRBV12-3 or TRBV12-4 and TRBJ1-4; the D is unclear. This CDR3 contains 14 residues. V lost 3 bases, J lost 5 bases, and 10 bases lay in between. The CDR3 nucleotides are TGTGCCAGCAGTTTGATAGACTTAAATGAAAAACTGTTTTTT. Its translation: CASSLIDLNEKLFF.

The rearrangement links TRBV29-1 to TRBJ2-3, with 9 positions matching TRBD2. J was trimmed by 2 bases and V by 6 bases; bases with no gene match: 9. CDR3 size: 15 residues. CDR1 and CDR2 from the germline V gene are SQVTM and ANQGSEA. In nucleotides, the CDR3 is TGCAGCGTAGAAATAGCGGGGGCCGACACAGATACGCAGTATTTT. Its protein product is CSVEIAGADTDTQYF.

The chain recombines TRBV7-2 with TRBJ1-1; D remains unclear. CDR3 size: 14 residues. Germline CDR1 SGHTA, CDR2 FQGNSA. With 2 bases removed from V and 0 bases from J, the gap between germline ends came to 7 bases. The CDR3 spells CASSLLGLNTEAFF. The CDR3 DNA reads as TGTGCCAGCAGCTTACTGGGGTTGAACACTGAAGCTTTCTTT.

The chain couples TRBV5-1 to TRBJ2-3; D remains unclear. The CDR3 has 13 amino acids. Germline V lookup: CDR1 SGHRS, CDR2 YFSETQ. With 4 bases removed from V and 2 bases from J, the gap between germline ends came to 8 bases. CDR3 in amino acids: CASSQSLTDTQYF. The CDR3 coding sequence is TGCGCCAGCAGCCAGTCTCTCACAGATACGCAGTATTTT.

There are a few counts of this clonotype. This chain connects TRBV7-6 to TRBJ1-4, with D possibly being TRBD1 (5 bases). Trimming shortened V by 5 bases and J by 3 bases, and 13 bases separated the two germline ends. This CDR3 has 15 amino acids. Germline V CDR1 and CDR2: SGHVS, FNYEAQ. CDR3 in amino acids: CASSPSQGSNEKLFF. CDR3 nucleotides: TGTGCCAGCAGCCCGTCCCAGGGCTCTAATGAAAAACTGTTTTTT.

V gene TRBV15 combines with J gene TRBJ2-7; D perhaps matches TRBD1 (5 bases). The CDR3 is 13 amino acids. Trimming removed 0 bases at V and 4 bases at J, with 7 bases between. The germline V gene encodes CDR1 LNHNV and CDR2 YYDKDF (reference sequence). The CDR3 region has the DNA TGTGCCACCAGCAGAGAGACAGCTTACGAGCAGTACTTC. Translated: CATSRETAYEQYF.

In its sample, this clonotype was seen many times. V and J are TRBV29-1 and TRBJ1-2; TRBD1 might be the D (5 bases). Germline V gene data show CDR1 as SQVTM and CDR2 as ANQGSEA. V was pared by 8 bases and J by 8 bases, with 18 bases between. The CDR3 has 12 residues. The CDR3 nucleotides are TGCAGCTTGGGTACCGGGACCTCGGGCTACACCTTC. It yields the protein CSLGTGTSGYTF. Complete variable domain (other parts from reference TRBV29-1 and TRBJ1-2): SAVISQKPSRDICQRGTSLTIQCQVDSQVTMMFWYRQQPGQSLTLIATANQGSEATYESGFVIDKFPISRPNLTFSTLTVSNMSPEDSSIYLCSLGTGTSGYTFGSGTRLTVV.

The chain recombines TRBV28 with TRBJ2-1; D might be TRBD2 (6 bases). Germline lookup yields CDR1 MDHEN and CDR2 SYDVKM. Trimming removed 3 bases from V and 0 bases from J, with 12 bases in between. CDR3 length: 16 amino acids. CDR3 sequence (DNA): TGTGCCAGCAGTTTTTTGGCGGGGAGCTCCTACAATGAGCAGTTCTTC. The encoded protein is CASSFLAGSSYNEQFF.

This clonotype was detected many times. The CDR3 is CASSWGGNTGELFF. The CDR3 DNA is TGTGCCAGCAGTTGGGGAGGGAACACCGGGGAGCTGTTTTTT. The V gene is TRBV28, the J gene TRBJ2-2; possibly TRBD2 for D (6 bases). Per the germline V gene, CDR1 is MDHEN and CDR2 is SYDVKM. The CDR3 is made up of 14 amino acids. V dropped 4 bases and J dropped 1 base, with 7 bases sitting between them. Full variable domain (outside the CDR3, taken from reference TRBV28 and TRBJ2-2): DVKVTQSSRYLVKRTGEKVFLECVQDMDHENMFWYRQDPGLGLRLIYFSYDVKMKEKGDIPEGYSVSREKKERFSLILESASTNQTSMYLCASSWGGNTGELFFGEGSRLTVL.

The chain uses TRBV7-2 and TRBJ2-3; D is uncertain. This CDR3 spans 15 amino acids. Germline V lookup: CDR1 SGHTA, CDR2 FQGNSA. V was pared by 1 base and J by 2 bases, with 10 bases between. CDR3 residues: CASSLVPAPTDTQYF. The CDR3, as DNA: TGTGCCAGCAGCTTAGTACCAGCGCCCACAGATACGCAGTATTTT. Together with reference TRBV7-2 and TRBJ2-3, the CDR3 gives the full variable domain: GAGVSQSPSNKVTEKGKDVELRCDPISGHTALYWYRQSLGQGLEFLIYFQGNSAPDKSGLPSDRFSAERTGGSVSTLTIQRTQQEDSAVYLCASSLVPAPTDTQYFGPGTRLTVL.

The chain links TRBV12-3 or TRBV12-4 to TRBJ2-3; unclear D gene. Trimming removed 6 bases from V and 4 bases from J, with 14 bases in between. The CDR3 totals 14 residues. The CDR3 loop reads CASSPRRHADTQYF. In nucleotides, the CDR3 is TGTGCCAGCAGCCCGCGACGGCATGCAGATACGCAGTATTTT.